This T cell receptor (beta chain) was documented in a study of CD8 T cells in ankylosing spondylitis. By quantitative 5'-RACE with molecular barcodes, the TCR beta libraries were made. One entry per CDR3 protein, called by TCRdb with MiXCR from the 5' RACE reads. The sample contains around 490,000 distinct CDR3 sequences, about 5.2% of which appear only once. General study results and limits: Disease-linked clones reportedly showed significant enrichment in matched ankylosing spondylitis synovial fluid. Typical of ankylosing spondylitis blood, it appeared, was a TCR beta motif of eight highly homologous variants. Previous work reported some of these motif variants in the synovial fluid and blood of reactive arthritis.

This clonotype appeared many times. No antigen is known for it. The sample comprised blood, either unsorted or a sorted T cell fraction (not recorded which). This receptor was taken from a male donor with ankylosing spondylitis.

CDR3 coding DNA: TGTGCCAGCAGACGTGCCGGGACACCCTCTGGGGCCAACGTCCTGACTTTC. It specifies CASRRAGTPSGANVLTF. The rearrangement links TRBV6-1 to TRBJ2-6; tentative D call: TRBD1 (6 bases). Germline V gene data show CDR1 as MNHNS and CDR2 as SASEGT. The CDR3 length is 17 residues. The ends were cut back, 6 bases at V and 0 bases at J, with 15 bases in the middle.